These 3 T cell receptor beta chains share one sample of origin, sequenced in a study of cytomegalovirus exposure and HLA in healthy donors. The PCR was carried out with 60 Vbeta primers and 13 Jbeta primers. The method was immunoSEQ multiplex PCR; TCRdb's version includes in-frame clones alone and lacks a portion of them. Of about 110,000 clones detected, approximately 72% appear once; the ten largest clones hold 8.2%. Sequencing used PBMCs. These receptors originate from a woman aged 40-49 years in good health and CMV-seropositive.

The chain joins TRBV4-1 to TRBJ2-7, with unresolved D. The CDR3 sequence is 15 residues long. Germline-derived CDR1 and CDR2 are MGHRA and YSYEKL. Trimming removed 0 bases from V and 3 bases from J, with 12 bases in between. As DNA, the CDR3 is TGCGCCAGCAGCCAAGACAGCCTAGGCAACTACGAGCAGTACTTC. Residues: CASSQDSLGNYEQYF.

This clone was found a few times. CDR3 nucleotide sequence: TGTGCCAGCAGTTTTGGGACAGGGGGGACTGAAGCTTTCTTT. Its protein product is CASSFGTGGTEAFF. This chain links TRBV6-5 with TRBJ1-1; TRBD1 aligns across 11 bases. Unmatched junction bases numbered 3, after V lost 4 bases and J lost 5 bases. This CDR3 has 14 residues. Per germline, CDR1 MNHEY and CDR2 SVGAGI.

The chain combines TRBV4-1 with TRBJ1-3; D is undetermined. The germline CDR1 and CDR2 sequences are MGHRA and YSYEKL. The CDR3 spans 17 residues. V lost 1 base and J 0 bases, leaving 13 bases between the germline ends. CDR3 nucleotide sequence: TGCGCCAGCAGCCAAGTTAATGTCCCGTCCTCTGGAAACACCATATATTTT. Encoded protein: CASSQVNVPSSGNTIYF.